This is a list of T cell receptor beta chains from one sample in a study of blood T cell repertoires in COVID-19. TCRdb keeps only in-frame clones here, not all; method: immunoSEQ multiplex PCR. The sample holds around 130,000 clones, around 86% seen once. Material: peripheral blood. Source of these receptors: a man between 35 and 55 years old with active or convalescent COVID-19. The CDR3 runs from the conserved cysteine through the conserved F or W. A D gene is named only where the DNA matches it firmly. Expanded clones get a size class; other rows say once, few or many, or leave the size out.

j_call: TRBJ2-2
clone_size: -
d_call: TRBD2
v_call: TRBV11-2
cdr3_aa: CASSFTSGGAGELFF
cdr3_nt: TGTGCCAGCAGCTTCACTAGCGGGGGGGCCGGGGAGCTGTTTTTT

j_call: TRBJ1-3
clone_size: -
d_call: TRBD1
v_call: TRBV2
cdr3_aa: CATSQGDGNTIYF
cdr3_nt: TGTGCCACGTCCCAGGGGGATGGAAACACCATATATTTT

j_call: TRBJ2-7
clone_size: -
d_call: TRBD1
v_call: TRBV5-6
cdr3_aa: CASSSGTGGYEQYF
cdr3_nt: TGTGCCAGCAGTTCCGGGACAGGGGGCTACGAGCAGTACTTC

j_call: TRBJ2-4
clone_size: once
d_call: TRBD2
v_call: TRBV3-1/TRBV3-2
cdr3_aa: CASSRGTSGGGNIQYF
cdr3_nt: TGTGCCAGCAGCCGAGGGACTAGCGGGGGAGGAAACATTCAGTACTTC

j_call: TRBJ1-3
clone_size: -
d_call: -
v_call: TRBV7-9
cdr3_aa: CASSHDRVGNTIYF
cdr3_nt: TGTGCCAGCAGTCACGACAGAGTTGGAAACACCATATATTTT

j_call: TRBJ2-7
clone_size: -
d_call: TRBD2
v_call: TRBV7-2
cdr3_aa: CASSLARGASYEQYF
cdr3_nt: TGTGCCAGCAGCTTAGCGCGGGGGGCCTCCTACGAGCAGTACTTC

j_call: TRBJ2-2
clone_size: -
d_call: TRBD1
v_call: TRBV13
cdr3_aa: CASSLWGQGAKGHTGELFF
cdr3_nt: TGTGCCAGCAGCTTATGGGGACAGGGGGCAAAAGGCCACACCGGGGAGCTGTTTTTT

j_call: TRBJ1-6
clone_size: -
d_call: -
v_call: TRBV4-1
cdr3_aa: CASSQEGGSPLHF
cdr3_nt: TGCGCCAGCAGCCAGGAAGGCGGTTCACCCCTCCACTTT

j_call: TRBJ2-3
clone_size: -
d_call: TRBD2
v_call: TRBV7-9
cdr3_aa: CASSSPGLAGDTQYF
cdr3_nt: TGTGCCAGCAGCTCGCCGGGACTAGCGGGGGATACGCAGTATTTT

j_call: TRBJ2-7
clone_size: -
d_call: TRBD1
v_call: TRBV11-2
cdr3_aa: CASSPSTGNYEQYF
cdr3_nt: TGTGCCAGCAGCCCATCGACAGGGAATTACGAGCAGTACTTC

j_call: TRBJ1-5
clone_size: once
d_call: TRBD1
v_call: TRBV7-9
cdr3_aa: CASSSGQGVAQPQHF
cdr3_nt: TGTGCCAGCAGCTCGGGACAGGGGGTGGCTCAGCCCCAGCATTTT

j_call: TRBJ2-2
clone_size: many
d_call: -
v_call: TRBV5-5
cdr3_aa: CASSAVYIPTGELFF
cdr3_nt: TGTGCCAGCAGCGCCGTCTATATACCGACCGGGGAGCTGTTTTTT

j_call: TRBJ2-7
clone_size: -
d_call: -
v_call: TRBV24-1
cdr3_aa: CATPDSRSYEQYF
cdr3_nt: TGTGCCACCCCCGACAGTCGCTCCTACGAGCAGTACTTC

j_call: TRBJ1-1
clone_size: -
d_call: -
v_call: TRBV4-2
cdr3_aa: CASSPPGGGTGTEAFF
cdr3_nt: TGTGCCAGCAGCCCCCCTGGAGGAGGGACTGGCACTGAAGCTTTCTTT

j_call: TRBJ2-1
clone_size: -
d_call: TRBD2
v_call: TRBV10-3
cdr3_aa: CAISDTRGGNNEQFF
cdr3_nt: TGTGCCATCAGTGACACTCGCGGGGGGAACAATGAGCAGTTCTTC

j_call: TRBJ2-7
clone_size: -
d_call: TRBD1
v_call: TRBV11-2
cdr3_aa: CASSLDQTTGKYEQYF
cdr3_nt: TGTGCCAGCAGCTTAGATCAAACGACAGGGAAATACGAGCAGTACTTC

j_call: TRBJ1-2
clone_size: few
d_call: TRBD1
v_call: TRBV5-1
cdr3_aa: CASSPGQGEGYTF
cdr3_nt: TGCGCCAGCAGCCCTGGACAGGGTGAGGGCTACACCTTC

j_call: TRBJ1-5
clone_size: -
d_call: TRBD1
v_call: TRBV7-9
cdr3_aa: CASRATGGGQSVGPQHF
cdr3_nt: TGTGCCAGCAGGGCTACCGGAGGGGGACAGTCAGTGGGGCCCCAGCATTTT

j_call: TRBJ2-7
clone_size: once
d_call: TRBD1
v_call: TRBV29-1
cdr3_aa: CSVGVGTGTRYEQYF
cdr3_nt: TGCAGCGTTGGAGTCGGGACAGGGACAAGGTACGAGCAGTACTTC

j_call: TRBJ1-1
clone_size: -
d_call: -
v_call: TRBV6-5
cdr3_aa: CASSYSGRDTEAFF
cdr3_nt: TGTGCCAGCAGTTACTCCGGGAGGGACACTGAAGCTTTCTTT

j_call: TRBJ2-7
clone_size: -
d_call: -
v_call: TRBV7-9
cdr3_aa: CASSHRGYEQYF
cdr3_nt: TGTGCCAGCAGCCATCGGGGCTACGAGCAGTACTTC

j_call: TRBJ1-2
clone_size: -
d_call: -
v_call: TRBV20-1
cdr3_aa: CSASEGQFNYGYTF
cdr3_nt: TGCAGTGCTAGTGAGGGCCAGTTTAACTATGGCTACACCTTC

j_call: TRBJ2-3
clone_size: -
d_call: TRBD2
v_call: TRBV7-2
cdr3_aa: CASSSWTGGLDTQYF
cdr3_nt: TGTGCCAGCAGCTCCTGGACGGGGGGGCTAGATACGCAGTATTTT

j_call: TRBJ1-4
clone_size: -
d_call: -
v_call: TRBV18
cdr3_aa: CASSPKAGAVEKLFF
cdr3_nt: TGTGCCAGCTCACCAAAGGCAGGGGCGGTAGAAAAACTGTTTTTT

j_call: TRBJ1-3
clone_size: -
d_call: -
v_call: TRBV10-3
cdr3_aa: CAISGTVTTGNTIYF
cdr3_nt: TGTGCCATCAGTGGGACAGTAACCACTGGAAACACCATATATTTT

j_call: TRBJ1-4
clone_size: -
d_call: TRBD1
v_call: TRBV9
cdr3_aa: CASSRAGQSNEKLFF
cdr3_nt: TGTGCCAGCAGCCGGGCGGGACAGAGTAATGAAAAACTGTTTTTT

j_call: TRBJ2-2
clone_size: -
d_call: -
v_call: TRBV5-1
cdr3_aa: CASRPGLGNTGELFF
cdr3_nt: TGCGCCAGCCGACCGGGACTCGGGAACACCGGGGAGCTGTTTTTT

j_call: TRBJ2-3
clone_size: -
d_call: TRBD2
v_call: TRBV10-3
cdr3_aa: CAISGLAGSTDTQYF
cdr3_nt: TGTGCCATCAGTGGTCTAGCGGGGAGCACAGATACGCAGTATTTT

j_call: TRBJ2-7
clone_size: -
d_call: -
v_call: TRBV18
cdr3_aa: CASSQLGQGMGEQYF
cdr3_nt: TGTGCCAGCTCACAGCTAGGGCAGGGGATGGGTGAGCAGTACTTC

j_call: TRBJ2-7
clone_size: -
d_call: TRBD1
v_call: TRBV11-3
cdr3_aa: CASSTRTGAQYF
cdr3_nt: TGTGCCAGCAGCACCCGGACAGGGGCGCAGTACTTC

j_call: TRBJ1-2
clone_size: once
d_call: TRBD1
v_call: TRBV6-1
cdr3_aa: CASSEAQGQGYTF
cdr3_nt: TGTGCCAGCAGTGAAGCACAGGGGCAAGGCTACACCTTC

j_call: TRBJ2-7
clone_size: -
d_call: TRBD1
v_call: TRBV12-3/TRBV12-4
cdr3_aa: CASSVGTVGEQYF
cdr3_nt: TGTGCCAGCAGTGTCGGGACAGTGGGCGAGCAGTACTTC

j_call: TRBJ1-1
clone_size: -
d_call: -
v_call: TRBV4-1
cdr3_aa: CASSQDLTVTEAFF
cdr3_nt: TGCGCCAGCAGCCAAGACCTCACGGTTACTGAAGCTTTCTTT

j_call: TRBJ2-2
clone_size: -
d_call: -
v_call: TRBV3-1/TRBV3-2
cdr3_aa: CASSHPTENTGELFF
cdr3_nt: TGTGCCAGCAGTCATCCGACAGAAAACACCGGGGAGCTGTTTTTT

j_call: TRBJ2-7
clone_size: -
d_call: TRBD1
v_call: TRBV6-5
cdr3_aa: CASSYAGTGGYEQYF
cdr3_nt: TGTGCCAGCAGTTACGCCGGGACAGGGGGCTACGAGCAGTACTTC

j_call: TRBJ1-2
clone_size: -
d_call: TRBD1
v_call: TRBV12-5
cdr3_aa: CASGLETGGYGYTF
cdr3_nt: TGTGCTAGTGGTTTGGAGACAGGGGGTTATGGCTACACCTTC

j_call: TRBJ1-2
clone_size: -
d_call: -
v_call: TRBV15
cdr3_aa: CATSRDGTFDRYTF
cdr3_nt: TGTGCCACCAGCAGAGACGGGACATTCGATCGTTACACCTTC

j_call: TRBJ1-1
clone_size: -
d_call: -
v_call: TRBV6-4
cdr3_aa: CASSRGLWTEAFF
cdr3_nt: TGTGCCAGCAGCAGGGGTCTCTGGACTGAAGCTTTCTTT

j_call: TRBJ2-2
clone_size: -
d_call: TRBD2
v_call: TRBV7-9
cdr3_aa: CASSSKGGANTGELFF
cdr3_nt: TGTGCCAGCAGCTCCAAGGGAGGGGCGAACACCGGGGAGCTGTTTTTT

j_call: TRBJ2-4
clone_size: -
d_call: TRBD2
v_call: TRBV4-3
cdr3_aa: CASSQDRLAGGQNIQYF
cdr3_nt: TGCGCCAGCAGCCAAGATAGACTAGCGGGAGGCCAAAACATTCAGTACTTC

j_call: TRBJ2-5
clone_size: -
d_call: TRBD2
v_call: TRBV7-2
cdr3_aa: CASSLFSGGRGTQYF
cdr3_nt: TGTGCCAGCAGCTTATTTAGCGGGGGGCGGGGGACCCAGTACTTC

j_call: TRBJ1-2
clone_size: -
d_call: -
v_call: TRBV30
cdr3_aa: CAWSVPGGGANYGYTF
cdr3_nt: TGTGCCTGGAGTGTACCCGGGGGTGGGGCTAACTATGGCTACACCTTC

j_call: TRBJ2-7
clone_size: -
d_call: -
v_call: TRBV7-9
cdr3_aa: CASSLVLAGAYEQYF
cdr3_nt: TGTGCCAGCAGCTTAGTGTTGGCAGGGGCCTACGAGCAGTACTTC

j_call: TRBJ1-5
clone_size: -
d_call: -
v_call: TRBV2
cdr3_aa: CASKTEALENQPQHF
cdr3_nt: TGTGCCAGCAAAACGGAGGCACTCGAGAATCAGCCCCAGCATTTT

j_call: TRBJ1-2
clone_size: -
d_call: TRBD1
v_call: TRBV7-3
cdr3_aa: CASSLPPGQGDGYTF
cdr3_nt: TGTGCCAGCAGCTTACCTCCGGGACAGGGGGATGGCTACACCTTC

j_call: TRBJ2-7
clone_size: once
d_call: TRBD2
v_call: TRBV5-4
cdr3_aa: CASSLAGAGGAGEQYF
cdr3_nt: TGTGCCAGCAGCTTGGCAGGAGCGGGGGGGGCCGGCGAGCAGTACTTC